A selection of T cell receptor beta chains follows, all from one sample in a study of memory CD4+ T cells and cytomegalovirus serostatus. Sequenced by immunoSEQ multiplex PCR; TCRdb stores in-frame clones only, minus some. The sample comprises some 52,000 clones, more than 70% of which are singletons, and 1.4% rests with the top ten. Sequencing input: memory CD4+ T cells from blood. These receptors were collected from an adult in good health and CMV-seropositive. Both conserved end residues are part of each CDR3. D genes are given only for firm matches. A row's size may be missing; if present it is once, few, many or a size class.

d_gene,abundance,j_gene,v_gene,CDR3aa,CDR3nt
.,.,TRBJ2-7,TRBV7-2,CASSLQPARVRSTSYEQYF,TGTGCCAGCAGCCTCCAGCCAGCGAGGGTACGGAGTACCTCCTACGAGCAGTACTTC
.,.,TRBJ1-5,TRBV6-1,CASRLDSSEPQHF,TGTGCCAGCAGACTGGACAGCTCTGAGCCCCAGCATTTT
TRBD2,.,TRBJ2-2,TRBV5-1,CASSLGTSSNTGELFF,TGCGCCAGCAGCTTGGGGACTAGCTCGAACACCGGGGAGCTGTTTTTT
.,.,TRBJ1-2,TRBV5-1,CASSLKVEGEYGYTF,TGCGCCAGCAGCTTGAAGGTCGAGGGGGAATATGGCTACACCTTC
.,once,TRBJ2-1,TRBV9,CASSVVARGTEQFF,TGTGCCAGCAGCGTAGTGGCAAGGGGGACCGAGCAGTTCTTC
TRBD2,.,TRBJ2-1,TRBV5-4,CASSSGGLAGNNEQFF,TGTGCCAGCAGCTCCGGGGGACTAGCGGGGAACAATGAGCAGTTCTTC
.,once,TRBJ2-2,TRBV5-1,CASSLSKNTGELFF,TGCGCCAGCAGCTTGTCCAAGAACACCGGGGAGCTGTTTTTT
.,.,TRBJ1-2,TRBV18,CASKWDTSYGYTF,TGTGCCAGCAAGTGGGACACAAGCTATGGCTACACCTTC
.,.,TRBJ2-3,TRBV27,CASSLGGLGTDTQYF,TGTGCCAGCAGTTTAGGGGGGCTTGGAACAGATACGCAGTATTTT
.,.,TRBJ1-2,TRBV2,CASRSYSRGNYGYTF,TGTGCCAGCAGGTCCTACAGCAGGGGAAATTATGGCTACACCTTC
.,.,TRBJ1-3,TRBV9,CASSVDNRRNTIYF,TGTGCCAGCAGCGTGGACAACCGGCGGAACACCATATATTTT
.,.,TRBJ1-5,TRBV4-3,CASSQGRGNGNQPQHF,TGCGCCAGCAGCCAGGGAAGGGGTAACGGCAATCAGCCCCAGCATTTT
.,.,TRBJ1-2,TRBV7-6,CASSLATAGEPYTF,TGTGCCAGCAGCTTAGCGACGGCAGGGGAACCCTACACCTTC
.,.,TRBJ2-7,TRBV7-8,CASSLGYRGDSYEQYF,TGTGCCAGCAGCTTAGGTTATCGGGGAGACTCCTACGAGCAGTACTTC
TRBD1,.,TRBJ1-1,TRBV5-1,CASSLPQGAVNTEAFF,TGCGCCAGCAGCCTCCCACAGGGGGCTGTGAACACTGAAGCTTTCTTT
.,.,TRBJ1-5,TRBV19,CASSIGGPRQLSNQPQHF,TGTGCCAGTAGTATCGGTGGCCCAAGACAGCTATCCAATCAGCCCCAGCATTTT
.,.,TRBJ1-2,TRBV7-9,CASSRDGVYGYTF,TGTGCCAGCAGCCGAGATGGAGTGTATGGCTACACCTTC
.,.,TRBJ1-5,TRBV11-2,CASSLLGWDQPQHF,TGTGCCAGCAGCTTATTGGGGTGGGATCAGCCCCAGCATTTT
TRBD1,few,TRBJ1-2,TRBV7-9,CASSRTGNGYTF,TGTGCCAGCAGCCGGACAGGGAATGGCTACACCTTC
TRBD1,few,TRBJ2-5,TRBV5-1,CASSSSTGYQETQYF,TGCGCCAGCAGCTCCTCGACAGGGTACCAAGAGACCCAGTACTTC
.,.,TRBJ1-1,TRBV28,CASSLGSPRTEAFF,TGTGCCAGCAGTTTGGGGTCCCCGAGGACTGAAGCTTTCTTT
TRBD2,few,TRBJ2-7,TRBV4-1,CASSQVGGRTHEQYF,TGCGCCAGCAGCCAAGTTGGCGGGAGGACCCACGAGCAGTACTTC
TRBD2,few,TRBJ2-7,TRBV5-4,CASSLAGLAPYEQYF,TGTGCCAGCAGCTTGGCGGGACTAGCTCCCTACGAGCAGTACTTC
TRBD1,few,TRBJ1-1,TRBV6-5,CASSSQRQGGTEAFF,TGTGCCAGCAGTTCGCAACGACAGGGGGGCACTGAAGCTTTCTTT
.,.,TRBJ2-7,TRBV21-1,CASSKGDSRSGHSYEQYF,TGTGCCAGCAGCAAAGGAGATTCAAGGTCAGGGCACTCCTACGAGCAGTACTTC
TRBD1,.,TRBJ1-4,TRBV18,CASSPRGGGTNEKLFF,TGTGCCAGCTCACCACGAGGGGGCGGAACGAATGAAAAACTGTTTTTT
TRBD2,once,TRBJ2-5,TRBV27,CASRRTGTSGTRQETQYF,TGTGCCAGCAGACGGACTGGGACTAGCGGGACCCGACAAGAGACCCAGTACTTC
.,.,TRBJ1-2,TRBV5-4,CASSLRQHSNYGYTF,TGTGCCAGCAGCTTGAGGCAGCATTCTAACTATGGCTACACCTTC
.,.,TRBJ2-3,TRBV28,CASSSPVAGGKSDTQYF,TGTGCCAGCAGTTCCCCGGTCGCAGGCGGGAAGTCAGATACGCAGTATTTT
.,.,TRBJ2-7,TRBV5-4,CASSLRGAYEQYF,TGTGCCAGCAGCTTGCGCGGGGCCTACGAGCAGTACTTC
.,.,TRBJ2-7,TRBV5-6,CASSLVGGYEQYF,TGTGCCAGCAGCTTAGTGGGGGGCTACGAGCAGTACTTC
.,few,TRBJ1-1,TRBV4-3,CASSQEGWGRENTEAFF,TGCGCCAGCAGCCAAGAAGGCTGGGGGCGGGAGAACACTGAAGCTTTCTTT
.,few,TRBJ1-6,TRBV4-3,CASSPGTDSPLHF,TGCGCCAGCAGCCCCGGGACGGATTCACCCCTCCACTTT
TRBD1,.,TRBJ2-7,TRBV5-1,CASSAGTAISYEQYF,TGCGCCAGCAGCGCCGGGACAGCCATCTCCTACGAGCAGTACTTC
.,.,TRBJ2-7,TRBV5-4,CASSLVNQEQYF,TGTGCCAGCAGCTTGGTTAACCAGGAGCAGTACTTC
.,.,TRBJ1-4,TRBV5-4,CASSRGGEEKLFF,TGTGCCAGCAGCCGAGGGGGAGAGGAAAAACTGTTTTTT
.,.,TRBJ2-3,TRBV14,CASSQRDLFRGDTQYF,TGTGCCAGCAGCCAGAGAGACCTTTTTAGGGGGGATACGCAGTATTTT
.,.,TRBJ2-3,TRBV6-6,CASSYFGGQSTDTQYF,TGTGCCAGCAGTTACTTCGGAGGACAGAGCACAGATACGCAGTATTTT
.,.,TRBJ2-2,TRBV7-9,CASTPALTLSGELFF,TGTGCCAGCACCCCCGCCTTGACCTTGTCCGGGGAGCTGTTTTTT
.,few,TRBJ1-1,TRBV20-1,CSARVNTEAFF,TGCAGTGCTAGGGTGAACACTGAAGCTTTCTTT
TRBD1,few,TRBJ1-6,TRBV19,CASSGRQGDSPLHF,TGTGCCAGTAGTGGTCGGCAGGGGGATTCACCCCTCCACTTT
TRBD2,.,TRBJ2-5,TRBV7-9,CASIPLNGASGEETQYF,TGTGCCAGCATCCCGCTGAATGGGGCTAGCGGGGAGGAGACCCAGTACTTC
TRBD1,.,TRBJ2-5,TRBV28,CASSFHSRGRETQYF,TGTGCCAGCAGTTTCCATTCCAGGGGGCGGGAGACCCAGTACTTC
TRBD1,few,TRBJ1-2,TRBV7-2,CASSLVGGDYGYTF,TGTGCCAGCAGCTTAGTAGGGGGCGATTATGGCTACACCTTC
.,.,TRBJ1-3,TRBV19,CASSIDLSGNTIYF,TGTGCCAGTAGTATCGACCTCTCTGGAAACACCATATATTTT
.,once,TRBJ2-7,TRBV11-3,CASSPSGGHGEQYF,TGTGCCAGCAGCCCCTCAGGGGGGCATGGCGAGCAGTACTTC
TRBD1,.,TRBJ1-6,TRBV19,CASSPRDRLNSPLHF,TGTGCCAGTAGTCCCCGGGACAGGTTAAATTCACCCCTCCACTTT
.,.,TRBJ2-4,TRBV28,CASSSSPRENIQYF,TGTGCCAGCAGTTCCTCCCCGAGGGAAAACATTCAGTACTTC
TRBD2,.,TRBJ2-4,TRBV7-9,CASSFWTSGRRLAKNIQYF,TGTGCCAGCAGCTTTTGGACTAGCGGGAGGCGCCTAGCCAAAAACATTCAGTACTTC